The clone carrying this T cell receptor (beta chain) was detected ten times or more. Its target is not known. Trimming left V 4 bases short and J 0 bases short, with 1 base between. This CDR3 region has 11 residues. Unique molecular identifiers tagged the TCRbeta library. TCRdb analysed the PCR reads with MiXCR anew, one entry per CDR3 protein. The sample holds 15,000 to 20,000 distinct CDR3 sequences, 9.5% to 15% seen once. The source of the sample is a study of T-cell reconstitution after alpha-beta-depleted transplantation in children. Findings and caveats of the study: Surviving recipient T cells and thymic progenitors underlay high day-60 TCRbeta diversity in some patients. The origin of alpha-beta T cells about two months after transplant was reportedly several hundred expanded graft clones. Newly generated T cells supplied most T-cell counts and diversity one year post-transplant.

The clonotype was recovered from a boy less than two years old who had a stem cell transplant for Wiskott-Aldrich syndrome, so the T cells may come from the graft donor. Sample: PBMCs, mostly from graft donor cells, taken 180 days after TCRalphabeta/CD19-depleted stem cell transplant. V usage is TRBV12-3 or TRBV12-4 and J usage is TRBJ2-7; D not certain. CDR3 sequence (DNA): TGTGCCAGCAGTTCCTCCTACGAGCAGTACTTC. Residues: CASSSSYEQYF.